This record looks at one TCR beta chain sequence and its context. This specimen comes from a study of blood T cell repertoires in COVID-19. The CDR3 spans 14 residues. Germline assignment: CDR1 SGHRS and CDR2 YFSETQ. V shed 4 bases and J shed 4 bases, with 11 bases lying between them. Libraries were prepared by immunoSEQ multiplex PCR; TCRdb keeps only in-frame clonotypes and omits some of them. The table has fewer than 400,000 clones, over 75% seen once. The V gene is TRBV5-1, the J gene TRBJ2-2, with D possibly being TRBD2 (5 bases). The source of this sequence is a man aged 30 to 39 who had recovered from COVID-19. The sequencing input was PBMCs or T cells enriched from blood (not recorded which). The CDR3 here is CASSLEGATGELFF. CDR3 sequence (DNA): TGCGCCAGCAGCCTTGAGGGTGCCACCGGGGAGCTGTTTTTT.